This note documents a single T cell receptor (beta chain) sequence. Its antigen is still unknown. V lost 5 bases and J lost 2, with 13 bases in between. The CDR3 covers 14 residues. From germline, CDR1 is ENHRY and CDR2 SYGVKD. TCRdb re-called the reads through MiXCR, storing one row per CDR3 protein. The data show roughly 310,000 distinct CDR3 sequences, with around a sixth seen just once and more than 10% held by the top ten. This record comes from a study of T cell repertoires in cytomegalovirus infection. Study as a whole: Public signatures in TCR beta pointed to CMV infection and matching HLA type. Notes on the study in general: Carriers of CMV and the relevant HLA type were discriminated by public TCR beta frequency. The ex vivo response was dominated by HLA-C-restricted CMV-specific TCR beta clonotypes.

Sequencing input: PBMCs. The chain uses TRBV10-3 and TRBJ2-7; D perhaps matches TRBD1 (6 bases). The source of this sequence is a human donor in good health (CMV status not recorded). Some clones in this sample may be carry-over from other donors' samples. The chain's CDR3 is CAISPRTEPYEQYF. CDR3 in DNA: TGTGCCATCAGTCCCCGGACAGAGCCCTACGAGCAGTACTTC.